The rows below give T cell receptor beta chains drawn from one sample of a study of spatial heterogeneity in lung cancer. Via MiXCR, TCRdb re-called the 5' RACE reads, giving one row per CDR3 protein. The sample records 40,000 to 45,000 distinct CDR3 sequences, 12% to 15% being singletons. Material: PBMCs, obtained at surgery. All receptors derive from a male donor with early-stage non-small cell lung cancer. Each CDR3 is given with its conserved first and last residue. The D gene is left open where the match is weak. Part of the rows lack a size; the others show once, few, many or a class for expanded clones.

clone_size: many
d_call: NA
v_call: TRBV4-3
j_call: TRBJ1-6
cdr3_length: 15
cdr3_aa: CASSQDRSYNSPLHF
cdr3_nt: TGCGCCAGCAGCCAAGACCGGTCGTATAATTCACCCCTCCACTTT

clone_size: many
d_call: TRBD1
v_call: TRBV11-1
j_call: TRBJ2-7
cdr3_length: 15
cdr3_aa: CASSYDRDRGNEQYF
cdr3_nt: TGTGCCAGCAGCTACGACCGGGACAGGGGGAACGAGCAGTACTTC

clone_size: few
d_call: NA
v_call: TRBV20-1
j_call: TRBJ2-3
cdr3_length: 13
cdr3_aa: CSASPGGSDTQYF
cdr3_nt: TGCAGTGCTAGCCCAGGTGGCTCAGATACGCAGTATTTT

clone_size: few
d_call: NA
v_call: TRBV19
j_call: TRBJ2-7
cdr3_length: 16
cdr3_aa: CASSIDGGYGSYEQYF
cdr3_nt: TGTGCCAGTAGTATAGACGGCGGCTACGGGTCCTACGAGCAGTACTTC

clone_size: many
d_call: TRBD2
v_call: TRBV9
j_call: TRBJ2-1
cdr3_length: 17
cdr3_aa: CASSTPLAGASYNEQFF
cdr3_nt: TGTGCCAGCAGCACCCCGCTAGCGGGAGCGTCCTACAATGAGCAGTTCTTC

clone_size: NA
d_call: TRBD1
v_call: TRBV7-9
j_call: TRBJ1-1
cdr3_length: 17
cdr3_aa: CASSTNRGIPESTEAFF
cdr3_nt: TGTGCCAGCAGCACGAACAGGGGGATCCCCGAGAGTACTGAAGCTTTCTTT

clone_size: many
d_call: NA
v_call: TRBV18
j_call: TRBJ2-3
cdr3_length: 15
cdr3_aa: CASSPGSPGEDTQYF
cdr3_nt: TGTGCCAGCTCACCCGGGTCCCCTGGGGAAGATACGCAGTATTTT

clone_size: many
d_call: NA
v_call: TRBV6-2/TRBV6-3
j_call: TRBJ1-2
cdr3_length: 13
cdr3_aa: CASAPGGASGYTF
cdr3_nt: TGTGCCAGCGCTCCGGGAGGGGCATCTGGCTACACCTTC

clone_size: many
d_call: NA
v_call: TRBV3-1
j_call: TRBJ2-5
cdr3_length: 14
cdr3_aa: CASSLGQMEETQYF
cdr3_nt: TGTGCCAGCAGCCTCGGACAGATGGAAGAGACCCAGTACTTC

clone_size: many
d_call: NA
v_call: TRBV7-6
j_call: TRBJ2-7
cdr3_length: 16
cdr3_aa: CASSSWRGGPPYEQYF
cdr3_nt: TGTGCCAGCAGCTCCTGGAGGGGGGGCCCTCCCTACGAGCAGTACTTC

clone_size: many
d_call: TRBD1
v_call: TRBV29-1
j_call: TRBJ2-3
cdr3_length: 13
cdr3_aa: CSAGTVNTDTQYF
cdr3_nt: TGCAGCGCGGGGACAGTTAACACAGATACGCAGTATTTT

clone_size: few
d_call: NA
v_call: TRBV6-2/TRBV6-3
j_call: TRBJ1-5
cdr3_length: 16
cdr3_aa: CASSPQLTFSNQPQHF
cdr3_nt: TGTGCCAGCAGCCCTCAATTGACATTTAGCAATCAGCCCCAGCATTTT

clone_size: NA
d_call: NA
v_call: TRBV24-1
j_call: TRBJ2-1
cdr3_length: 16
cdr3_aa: CATSGGGREAYNEQFF
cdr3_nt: TGTGCCACCAGTGGGGGGGGCAGGGAGGCCTACAATGAGCAGTTCTTC

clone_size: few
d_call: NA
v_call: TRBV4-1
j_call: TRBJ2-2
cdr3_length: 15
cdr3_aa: CASSSRQGGTGELFF
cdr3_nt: TGCGCCAGCAGCTCTCGACAGGGAGGGACCGGGGAGCTGTTTTTT

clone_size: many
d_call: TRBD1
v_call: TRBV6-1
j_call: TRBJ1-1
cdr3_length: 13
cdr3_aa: CASSETGGREAFF
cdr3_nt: TGTGCCAGCAGTGAGACAGGGGGCCGTGAAGCTTTCTTT

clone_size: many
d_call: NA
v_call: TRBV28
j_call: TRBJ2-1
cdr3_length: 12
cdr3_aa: CASSFEYNEQFF
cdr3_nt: TGTGCCAGCAGTTTCGAATACAATGAGCAGTTCTTC

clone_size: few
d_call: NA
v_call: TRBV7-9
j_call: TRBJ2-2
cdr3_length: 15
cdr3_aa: CASSLAGTNTGELFF
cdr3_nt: TGTGCCAGCAGCTTAGCGGGAACGAACACCGGGGAGCTGTTTTTT

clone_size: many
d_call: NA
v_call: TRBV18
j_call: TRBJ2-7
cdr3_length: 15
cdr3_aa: CASSPRAGVAYEQYF
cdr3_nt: TGTGCCAGCTCACCAAGGGCAGGTGTCGCCTACGAGCAGTACTTC

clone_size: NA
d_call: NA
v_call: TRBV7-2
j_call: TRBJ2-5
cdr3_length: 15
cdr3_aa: CASSLAGDPSETQYF
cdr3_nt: TGTGCCAGCAGCTTAGCGGGGGACCCCTCGGAGACCCAGTACTTC

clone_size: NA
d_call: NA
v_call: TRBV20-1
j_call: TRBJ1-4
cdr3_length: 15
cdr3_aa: CSARRGADPNEKLFF
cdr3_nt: TGCAGTGCTAGAAGGGGCGCAGACCCTAATGAAAAACTGTTTTTT

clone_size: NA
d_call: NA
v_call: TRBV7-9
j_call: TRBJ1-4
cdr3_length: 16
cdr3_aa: CASIYSAEGTREKLFF
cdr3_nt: TGTGCCAGCATCTATTCGGCCGAGGGGACCCGTGAAAAACTGTTTTTT

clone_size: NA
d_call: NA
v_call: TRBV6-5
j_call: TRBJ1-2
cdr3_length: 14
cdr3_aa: CASSSDSSWDGYTF
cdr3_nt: TGTGCCAGCAGTTCGGACAGTAGTTGGGATGGCTACACCTTC

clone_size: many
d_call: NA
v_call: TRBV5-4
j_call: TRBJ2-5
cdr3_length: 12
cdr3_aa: CASSSSQETQYF
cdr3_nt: TGTGCCAGCAGCTCTTCACAGGAGACCCAGTACTTC

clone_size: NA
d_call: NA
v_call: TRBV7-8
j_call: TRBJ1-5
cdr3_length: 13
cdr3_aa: CASSPQPWRPQHF
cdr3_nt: TGTGCCAGCAGCCCTCAACCTTGGCGGCCCCAGCATTTT